The 7 T cell receptor beta chains listed next were all sequenced from one sample in a study of blood T cell repertoires in COVID-19. The repertoire was sequenced with immunoSEQ multiplex PCR; TCRdb's copy has only in-frame clones and lacks some. The sample has 50,000 to 65,000 clones, approximately 82% seen once. What was sequenced was peripheral blood. The source is a human donor in a cohort sampled during active COVID-19.

The chain carries TRBV5-6 and TRBJ1-2; D perhaps matches TRBD1 (5 bases). Germline CDR1 is SGHDT and CDR2 is YYEEEE. V lost 3 bases to trimming and J lost 5 bases, with 8 bases between them. The CDR3 runs 12 residues. The CDR3 DNA reads as TGTGCCAGCAGCTCGGGACTTTATGGCTACACCTTC. Amino acid sequence: CASSSGLYGYTF. The full variable domain, rest sourced from reference TRBV5-6 and TRBJ1-2, is DAGVTQSPTHLIKTRGQQVTLRCSPKSGHDTVSWYQQALGQGPQFIFQYYEEEERQRGNFPDRFSGHQFPNYSSELNVNALLLGDSALYLCASSSGLYGYTFGSGTRLTVV.

Only a few counts were recorded for this clone. The chain employs TRBV10-3 and TRBJ1-4, with D possibly being TRBD1 (6 bases). The CDR3 has 11 residues. V gave up 5 bases and J gave up 12 bases, with 10 bases separating them. Germline V gives CDR1 ENHRY, CDR2 SYGVKD. For the CDR3, the DNA is TGTGCCATCAGTACAGGGTATCAACTGTTTTTT. Encoded protein: CAISTGYQLFF.

The chain uses TRBV6-5 and TRBJ1-1; 11 positions match TRBD1. Trimming took 8 bases from V and 1 from J; bases not matched to a gene: 3. The CDR3 length is 14 residues. Germline V gene sequence: CDR1 MNHEY, CDR2 SVGAGI. The CDR3 nucleotides read TGTGCCAGCGGACAGGGGGCCCAGAACACTGAAGCTTTCTTT. Translated: CASGQGAQNTEAFF.

This chain connects TRBV18 to TRBJ2-1; the D gene is possibly TRBD2 (6 bases). The CDR3 runs to 16 residues. Germline V gene sequence: CDR1 KGHSH, CDR2 LQKENI. The ends were cut back, 0 bases at V and 7 bases at J, with 16 bases in the middle. CDR3 loop: CASSPPRAGKANEQFF. Here the CDR3 DNA reads TGTGCCAGCTCACCACCGAGGGCGGGGAAGGCAAATGAGCAGTTCTTC.

This sequence joins TRBV6-2 or TRBV6-3 and TRBJ1-2, with D possibly TRBD1 on 5 matching bases. V was cut by 3 bases and J by 8 bases, with 16 bases left in between. The CDR3 consists of 14 residues. Germline CDR1 and CDR2: MNHEY and SVGEGT. The CDR3: CASSYGSAGLGYTF. Written as DNA, the CDR3 is TGTGCCAGCAGTTATGGTTCGGCAGGGTTAGGCTACACCTTC.

The CDR3 spells CASSRNSYEQYF. The CDR3 coding sequence is TGTGCCAGCAGTCGTAACTCCTACGAGCAGTACTTC. This chain uses TRBV6-2 or TRBV6-3 with TRBJ2-7, with unresolved D. Trimming took 5 bases from V and 0 from J, leaving 5 bases between them. Germline V gene data show CDR1 as MNHEY and CDR2 as SVGEGT. CDR3 length: 12 amino acids.

A few counts support this clone. This sequence joins TRBV14 and TRBJ1-1; D remains unclear. The CDR3 is made up of 14 amino acids. In germline, CDR1 is SGHDN, CDR2 FVKESK. Trimming removed 4 bases from V and 1 base from J, with 10 bases in between. The CDR3: CASSPLRPNTEAFF. DNA of the CDR3: TGTGCCAGCAGCCCCCTGCGGCCGAACACTGAAGCTTTCTTT.